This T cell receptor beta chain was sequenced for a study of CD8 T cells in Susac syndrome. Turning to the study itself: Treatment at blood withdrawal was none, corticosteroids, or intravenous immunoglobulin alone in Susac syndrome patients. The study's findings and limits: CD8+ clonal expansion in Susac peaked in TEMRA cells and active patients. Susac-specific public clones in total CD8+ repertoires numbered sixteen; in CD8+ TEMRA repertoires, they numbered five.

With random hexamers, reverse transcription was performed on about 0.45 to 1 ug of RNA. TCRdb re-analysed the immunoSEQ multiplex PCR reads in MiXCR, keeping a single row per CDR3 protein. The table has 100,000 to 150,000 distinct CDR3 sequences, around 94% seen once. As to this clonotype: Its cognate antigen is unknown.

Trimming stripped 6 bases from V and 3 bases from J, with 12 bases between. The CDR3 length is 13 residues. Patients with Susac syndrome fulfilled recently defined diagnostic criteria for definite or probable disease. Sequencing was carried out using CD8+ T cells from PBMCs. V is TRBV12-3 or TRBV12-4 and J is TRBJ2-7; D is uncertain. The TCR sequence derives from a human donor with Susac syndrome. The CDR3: CASRTGRYYEQYF. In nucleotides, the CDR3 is TGTGCCAGCAGGACGGGCCGATACTACGAGCAGTACTTC.